What follows is one TCR beta chain and its context. Germline loops: CDR1 SGHKS, CDR2 YYEKEE (reference sequence). The V end was cut by 2 bases, the J end by 5 bases, with 5 bases between. The CDR3 length is 12 residues. The data derive from a study of T cell changes during pregnancy in multiple sclerosis. Using immunoSEQ multiplex PCR, the repertoire was profiled, and TCRdb retains in-frame clones only, with some absent. Here the sample spans 65,000 to 90,000 clones, 90% to 95% being singletons. The chain couples TRBV5-5 to TRBJ2-1; tentatively, D is TRBD1 (5 bases). The sequence was collected from a female donor in good health, serving as a control in a pregnancy study. Some clones in this sample may be carry-over from other donors' samples. The sample consisted of PBMCs, taken in the first trimester of pregnancy. Here the CDR3 reads CASSFRDNEQFF. The CDR3 coding sequence is TGTGCCAGCAGCTTCAGGGACAATGAGCAGTTCTTC.